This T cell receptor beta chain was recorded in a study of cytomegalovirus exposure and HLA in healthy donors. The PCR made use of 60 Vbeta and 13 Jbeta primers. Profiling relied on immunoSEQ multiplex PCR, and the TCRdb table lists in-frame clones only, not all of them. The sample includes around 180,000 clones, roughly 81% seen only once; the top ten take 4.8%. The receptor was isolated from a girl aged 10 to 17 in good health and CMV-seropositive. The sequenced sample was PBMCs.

This chain's CDR3 is CASRTSGTGNYGYTF. The DNA for the CDR3 is TGTGCCAGCAGGACTTCCGGGACAGGGAACTATGGCTACACCTTC. The chain has TRBV28 and TRBJ1-2; 9 positions agree with TRBD1. The J segment lost 2 bases and the V segment lost 6 bases, leaving 7 bases of the junction unmatched. Germline CDR1 and CDR2: MDHEN and SYDVKM. This CDR3 is 15 amino acids long.